A single sample gave rise to the 9 T cell receptor beta chains below, sequenced in a study of T and B cells in COVID-19 patients. Blood genomic DNA input for TRB amplification was about 240-550 ng. TRB rearrangements were amplified by multiplex PCR with BIOMED2 TRB-A/B primers. TCRdb redid the calling of the multiplex PCR reads with MiXCR, one entry per CDR3 protein. The repertoire consists of about 9,300 distinct CDR3 sequences, with over 35% occurring once and the leading ten covering approximately 50%. Specimen: blood. These receptors all stem from a human donor with active COVID-19.

By share, this clonotype counts as medium-sized. The chain is built from TRBV29-1 and TRBJ2-5; TRBD1 agrees at 9 bases. Trimming cost V 6 bases and J 5 bases; bases outside gene matches: 16. The CDR3 totals 16 residues. Per germline, CDR1 SQVTM and CDR2 ANQGSEA. CDR3 protein: CSVSRHLTGGRETQYF. In nucleotides, the CDR3 is TGCAGCGTCTCTCGCCACCTAACAGGGGGCAGGGAGACCCAGTACTTC.

This clonotype is medium-sized (0.01 to 0.1%) in the sample. The rearrangement links TRBV27 to TRBJ2-7; D not certain. This CDR3 has 14 amino acids. V lost 3 bases, J lost 6 bases, and 15 bases lay in between. Germline V gives CDR1 MNHEY, CDR2 SMNVEV (reference sequence). The CDR3 nucleotides read TGTGCCAGCAGTTTTCAACCTCGAAACGCCGAGCAGTACTTC. It translates to CASSFQPRNAEQYF.

V usage is TRBV19 and J usage is TRBJ1-2, with 10 bases matching TRBD1. The CDR3 is 16 residues long. The V gene's germline CDR1 is LNHDA and CDR2 SQIVND (reference sequence). The V and J ends lost 5 bases and 3 bases, in that order; junction bases with no gene match: 9. DNA for the CDR3: TGTGCCAGTAGTCTTCCTGACAGGGGGCTTTACTATGGCTACACCTTC. It yields the protein CASSLPDRGLYYGYTF.

There are a few counts of this clonotype. The chain employs TRBV14 and TRBJ2-2; TRBD1 might be the D (5 bases). The ends were cut back, 4 bases at V and 6 bases at J, with 12 bases in the middle. Looked up from germline, CDR1 is SGHDN and CDR2 is FVKESK. This CDR3 comprises 14 residues. Here the CDR3 DNA reads TGTGCCAGCAGCCTCAAAGCAGGGTCCGGGGAGCTGTTTTTT. Protein sequence: CASSLKAGSGELFF.

This clonotype is categorized as large (0.1 to 1%). The rearrangement links TRBV19 to TRBJ2-3, with D uncertain. V lost 7 bases and J lost 2, with 16 bases in between. CDR1 and CDR2 (germline): LNHDA, SQIVND (reference sequence). The CDR3 is 15 amino acids. In DNA form, the CDR3 reads TGTGCCAGTAAATCCCGAGGCTCCTTCACAGATACGCAGTATTTT. Protein sequence: CASKSRGSFTDTQYF.

This clonotype was seen a handful of times. The gene calls are TRBV10-3 and TRBJ1-5; no clear D gene. CDR1 ENHRY and CDR2 SYGVKD come from the germline V gene. V lost 6 bases and J 6 bases, leaving 12 bases between the germline ends. There are 13 residues in the CDR3. CDR3 DNA: TGTGCCATCAGGGACGGTCGAGGTCAGCCCCAGCATTTT. Its protein product is CAIRDGRGQPQHF.

This clonotype was counted only a few times. V and J are TRBV7-9 and TRBJ2-5; TRBD2 is a possible D gene (6 bases). Deletions cut 6 bases from V and 2 bases from J, with 7 bases between. Germline CDR1 is SEHNR and CDR2 is FQNEAQ (reference sequence). The CDR3 has 12 amino acids. The CDR3 region is CASRGGQETQYF. In DNA form, the CDR3 reads TGTGCCAGCAGGGGGGGTCAAGAGACCCAGTACTTC. Drawing the rest from reference TRBV7-9 and TRBJ2-5, the complete variable domain is DTGVSQNPRHKITKRGQNVTFRCDPISEHNRLYWYRQTLGQGPEFLTYFQNEAQLEKSRLLSDRFSAERPKGSFSTLEIQRTEQGDSAMYLCASRGGQETQYFGPGTRLLVL.

The chain has TRBV28 and TRBJ2-7; 9 bases agree with TRBD1. The CDR3 is made up of 14 amino acids. The ends lost 6 bases at V and 2 bases at J; junction bases unmatched: 5. CDR1 is MDHEN, CDR2 SYDVKM, per germline. CDR3 in DNA: TGTGCCAGCAGCGCAGACAGGGGGGCCTACGAGCAGTACTTC. Encoded protein: CASSADRGAYEQYF.

The V call is TRBV11-3, the J call TRBJ1-6, with 7 nucleotides matching TRBD1. The CDR3 consists of 14 residues. V shed 5 bases and J 7 bases; nucleotides not matched to a gene: 5. Germline lookup yields CDR1 SGHNT and CDR2 YENEEA. The CDR3 nucleotides are TGTGCCAGCAGCCGCGGGACAGACAATTCACCCCTCCACTTT. Its translation is CASSRGTDNSPLHF.